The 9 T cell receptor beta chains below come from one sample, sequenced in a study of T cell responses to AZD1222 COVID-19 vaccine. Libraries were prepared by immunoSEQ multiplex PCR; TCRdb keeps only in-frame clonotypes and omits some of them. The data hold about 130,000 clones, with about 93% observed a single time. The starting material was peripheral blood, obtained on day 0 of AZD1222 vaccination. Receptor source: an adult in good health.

CDR3 region: CASSTDLGYNYGYTF. Here the CDR3 DNA reads TGTGCCAGCAGTACGGACCTCGGATATAACTATGGCTACACCTTC. This chain connects TRBV28 to TRBJ1-2; D gene unclear. V dropped 5 bases and J dropped 1 base, with 14 bases sitting between them. Germline V gene data show CDR1 as MDHEN and CDR2 as SYDVKM. The CDR3 totals 15 residues.

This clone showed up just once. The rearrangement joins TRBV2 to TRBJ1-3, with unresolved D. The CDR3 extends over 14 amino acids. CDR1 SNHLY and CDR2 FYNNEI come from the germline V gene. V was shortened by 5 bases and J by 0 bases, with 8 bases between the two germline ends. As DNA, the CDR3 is TGTGCCAGCAGTACAAGTAACTCTGGAAACACCATATATTTT. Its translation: CASSTSNSGNTIYF.

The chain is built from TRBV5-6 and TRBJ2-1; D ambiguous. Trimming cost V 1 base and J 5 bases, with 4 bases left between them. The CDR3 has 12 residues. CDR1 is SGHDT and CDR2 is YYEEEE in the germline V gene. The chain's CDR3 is CASSLSHNEQFF. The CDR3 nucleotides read TGTGCCAGCAGCTTGTCACACAATGAGCAGTTCTTC. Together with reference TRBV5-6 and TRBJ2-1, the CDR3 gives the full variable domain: DAGVTQSPTHLIKTRGQQVTLRCSPKSGHDTVSWYQQALGQGPQFIFQYYEEEERQRGNFPDRFSGHQFPNYSSELNVNALLLGDSALYLCASSLSHNEQFFGPGTRLTVL.

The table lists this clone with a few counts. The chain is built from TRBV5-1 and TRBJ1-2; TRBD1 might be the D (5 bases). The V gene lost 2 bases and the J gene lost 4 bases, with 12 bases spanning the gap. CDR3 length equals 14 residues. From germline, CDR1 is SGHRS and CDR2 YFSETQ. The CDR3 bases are TGCGCCAGCAGCTTAGCGACAGATTTCTATGGCTACACCTTC. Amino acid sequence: CASSLATDFYGYTF.

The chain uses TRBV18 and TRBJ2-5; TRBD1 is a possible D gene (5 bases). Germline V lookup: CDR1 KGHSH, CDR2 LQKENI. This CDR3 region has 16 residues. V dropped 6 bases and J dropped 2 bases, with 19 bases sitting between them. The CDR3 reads CASSRAVATLQETQYF. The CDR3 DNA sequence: TGTGCCAGCTCCAGGGCGGTGGCGACTCTACAAGAGACCCAGTACTTC.

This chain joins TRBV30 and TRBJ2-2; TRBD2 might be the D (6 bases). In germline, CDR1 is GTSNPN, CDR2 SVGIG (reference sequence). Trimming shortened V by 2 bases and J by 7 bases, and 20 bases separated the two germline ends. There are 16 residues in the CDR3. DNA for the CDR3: TGTGCCTGGAGTCCCACTCTCAGGAGGGAAGTCGGGGAGCTGTTTTTT. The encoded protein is CAWSPTLRREVGELFF.

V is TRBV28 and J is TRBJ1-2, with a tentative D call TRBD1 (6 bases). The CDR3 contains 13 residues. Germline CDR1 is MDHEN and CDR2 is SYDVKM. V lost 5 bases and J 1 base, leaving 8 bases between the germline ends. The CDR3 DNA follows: TGTGCCAGCAGTCTACAGGGTAACTATGGCTACACCTTC. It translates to CASSLQGNYGYTF.

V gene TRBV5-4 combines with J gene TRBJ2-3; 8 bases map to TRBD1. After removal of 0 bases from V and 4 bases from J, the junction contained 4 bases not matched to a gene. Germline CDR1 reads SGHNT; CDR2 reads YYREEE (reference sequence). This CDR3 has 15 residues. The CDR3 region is CASSLGGQAPDTQYF. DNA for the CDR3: TGTGCCAGCAGCTTGGGGGGACAGGCTCCAGATACGCAGTATTTT.

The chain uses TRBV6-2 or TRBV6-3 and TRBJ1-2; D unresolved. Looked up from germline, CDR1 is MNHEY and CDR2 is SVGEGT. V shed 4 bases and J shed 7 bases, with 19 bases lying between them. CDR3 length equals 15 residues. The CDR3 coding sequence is TGTGCCAGCAGTTTCCCACGGGCACCCGCGGGTGGCTACACCTTC. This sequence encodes CASSFPRAPAGGYTF.